The entry that follows covers one T cell receptor beta chain sequence. Antigen: not known. 5'RACE template switching with UMIs produced the TCR beta cDNA. TCRdb re-called the 5' RACE reads; one entry per CDR3 protein, DNA not given. The sample has a few hundred thousand distinct CDR3 sequences. This entry comes from a study of T cells expressing NK-cell markers. Overall study: Seven HCMV-seropositive donors and one seronegative donor made up the eight sequenced donors.

The CDR3 loop spans 16 amino acids. The germline gives CDR1 LGHDT, CDR2 YNNKEL (reference sequence). Points from the study as a whole: Certain NKG2C+ T cell clones were expanded, and their HCMV specificity remained unclear.

The rearrangement uses TRBV3-1 and TRBJ2-5; TCRdb calls TRBD2, which cannot be checked without DNA. The receptor comes from a young man in good health. Sequences were obtained from blood T cells: a sorted CD56 or NKG2C T cell subset, CD4+ or CD8+ T cells, or bulk PBMC T cells (not recorded which). The CDR3 is CASSQTGLLIQETQYF.